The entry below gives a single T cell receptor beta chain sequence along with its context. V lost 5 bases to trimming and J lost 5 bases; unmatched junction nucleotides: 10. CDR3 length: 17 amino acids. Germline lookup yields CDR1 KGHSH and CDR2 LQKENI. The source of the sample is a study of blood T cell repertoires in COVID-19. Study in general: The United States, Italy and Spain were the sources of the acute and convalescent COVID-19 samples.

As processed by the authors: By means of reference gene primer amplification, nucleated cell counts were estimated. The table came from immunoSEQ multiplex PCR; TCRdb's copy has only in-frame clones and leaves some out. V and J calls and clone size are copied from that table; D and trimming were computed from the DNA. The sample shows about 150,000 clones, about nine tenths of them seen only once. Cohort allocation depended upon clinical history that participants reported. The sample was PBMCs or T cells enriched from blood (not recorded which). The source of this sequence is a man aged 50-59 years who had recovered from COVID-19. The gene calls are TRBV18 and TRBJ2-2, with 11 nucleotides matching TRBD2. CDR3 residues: CASSEATSGKATGELFF. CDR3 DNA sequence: TGTGCCAGCTCAGAAGCGACTAGCGGGAAAGCAACCGGGGAGCTGTTTTTT. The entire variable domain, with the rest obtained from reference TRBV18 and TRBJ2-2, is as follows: NAGVMQNPRHLVRRRGQEARLRCSPMKGHSHVYWYRQLPEEGLKFMVYLQKENIIDESGMPKERFSAEFPKEGPSILRIQQVVRGDSAAYFCASSEATSGKATGELFFGEGSRLTVL.